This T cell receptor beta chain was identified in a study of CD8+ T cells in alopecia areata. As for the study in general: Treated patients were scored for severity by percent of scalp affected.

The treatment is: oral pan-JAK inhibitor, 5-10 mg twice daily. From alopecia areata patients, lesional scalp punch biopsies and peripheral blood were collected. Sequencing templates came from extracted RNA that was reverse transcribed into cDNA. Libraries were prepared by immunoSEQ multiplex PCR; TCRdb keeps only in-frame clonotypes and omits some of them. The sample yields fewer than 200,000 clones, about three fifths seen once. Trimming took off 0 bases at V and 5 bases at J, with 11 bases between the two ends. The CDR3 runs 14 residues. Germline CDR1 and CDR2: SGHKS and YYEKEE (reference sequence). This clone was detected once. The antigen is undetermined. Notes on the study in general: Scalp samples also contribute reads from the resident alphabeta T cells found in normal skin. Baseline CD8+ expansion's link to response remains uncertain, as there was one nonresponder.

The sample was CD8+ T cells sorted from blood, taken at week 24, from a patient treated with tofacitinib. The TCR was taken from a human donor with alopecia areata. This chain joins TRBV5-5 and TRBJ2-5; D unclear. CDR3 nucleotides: TGTGCCAGCAGCTTGGGTCCGAACTTGGAGACCCAGTACTTC. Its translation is CASSLGPNLETQYF.